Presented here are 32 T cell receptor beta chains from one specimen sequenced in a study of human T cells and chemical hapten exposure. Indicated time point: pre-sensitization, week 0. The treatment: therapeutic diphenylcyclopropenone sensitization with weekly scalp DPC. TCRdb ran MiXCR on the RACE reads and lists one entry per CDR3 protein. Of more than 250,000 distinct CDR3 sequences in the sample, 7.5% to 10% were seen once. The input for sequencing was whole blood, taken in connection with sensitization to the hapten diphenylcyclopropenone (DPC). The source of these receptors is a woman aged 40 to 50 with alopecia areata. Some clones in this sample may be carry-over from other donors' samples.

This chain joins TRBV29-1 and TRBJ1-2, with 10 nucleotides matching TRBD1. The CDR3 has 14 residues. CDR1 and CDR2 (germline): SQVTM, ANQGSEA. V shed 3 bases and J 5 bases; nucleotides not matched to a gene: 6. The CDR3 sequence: CSVERGTGVYGYTF. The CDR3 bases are TGCAGCGTTGAGAGGGGGACAGGGGTGTATGGCTACACCTTC.

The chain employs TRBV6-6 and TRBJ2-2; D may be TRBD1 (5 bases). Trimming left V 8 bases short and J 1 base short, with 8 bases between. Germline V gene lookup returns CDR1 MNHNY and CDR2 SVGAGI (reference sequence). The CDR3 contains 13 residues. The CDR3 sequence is CASGTGNTGELFF. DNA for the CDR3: TGTGCCAGCGGCACAGGGAACACCGGGGAGCTGTTTTTT.

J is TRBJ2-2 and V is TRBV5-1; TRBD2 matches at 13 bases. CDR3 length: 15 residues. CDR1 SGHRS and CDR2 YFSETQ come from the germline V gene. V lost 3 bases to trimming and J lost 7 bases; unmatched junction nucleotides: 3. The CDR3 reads CASSWTSGSGGELFF. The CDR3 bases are TGCGCCAGCAGCTGGACTAGCGGGAGTGGCGGGGAGCTGTTTTTT.

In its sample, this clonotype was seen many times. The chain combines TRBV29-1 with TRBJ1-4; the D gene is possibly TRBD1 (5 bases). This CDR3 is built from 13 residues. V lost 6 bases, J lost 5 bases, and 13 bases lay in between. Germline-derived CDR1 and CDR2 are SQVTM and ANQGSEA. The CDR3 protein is CSVAGGRNEKLFF. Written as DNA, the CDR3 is TGCAGCGTCGCCGGGGGTAGAAATGAAAAACTGTTTTTT.

CDR3 protein: CASSLQQGQMYEQFF. The CDR3 DNA follows: TGCGCCAGCAGCTTGCAACAGGGGCAAATGTATGAGCAGTTCTTC. The chain has TRBV5-1 and TRBJ2-1; TRBD1 aligns across 7 bases. Germline CDR1 SGHRS, CDR2 YFSETQ. The CDR3 loop spans 15 amino acids. The V segment lost 1 base and the J segment 8 bases; nucleotides outside the gene matches: 9.

The CDR3 nucleotides read TGTGCCAGCACGACTAGCGGGGTGGTCGCAGATACGCAGTATTTT. Translation: CASTTSGVVADTQYF. J is TRBJ2-3 and V is TRBV27, with 11 nucleotides matching TRBD2. The germline gives CDR1 MNHEY, CDR2 SMNVEV (reference sequence). V shed 7 bases, J shed 4 bases, and the junction held 7 bases outside the gene matches. This CDR3 region has 15 residues.

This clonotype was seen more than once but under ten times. The CDR3 DNA sequence: TGTGCCACCAGCAGAGATACCGAGAGCAATGAGCAGTTCTTC. This translates into CATSRDTESNEQFF. V and J are TRBV15 and TRBJ2-1, with D unclear. The CDR3 sequence is 14 residues long. Looked up from germline, CDR1 is LNHNV and CDR2 is YYDKDF (reference sequence). V lost 0 bases, J lost 6 bases, and 9 bases lay in between.

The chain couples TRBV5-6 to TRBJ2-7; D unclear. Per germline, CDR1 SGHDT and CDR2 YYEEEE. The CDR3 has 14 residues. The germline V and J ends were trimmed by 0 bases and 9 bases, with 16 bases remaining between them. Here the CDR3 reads CASSLVDRSSGQYF. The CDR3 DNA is TGTGCCAGCAGCTTGGTGGACCGCAGCTCGGGGCAGTACTTC.

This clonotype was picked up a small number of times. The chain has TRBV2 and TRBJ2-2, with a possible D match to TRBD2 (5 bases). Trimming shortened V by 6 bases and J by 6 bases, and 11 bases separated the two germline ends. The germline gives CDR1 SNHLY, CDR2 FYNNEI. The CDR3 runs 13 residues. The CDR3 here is CASSAGRAGELFF. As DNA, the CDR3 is TGTGCCAGCAGCGCTGGGAGAGCCGGGGAGCTGTTTTTT.

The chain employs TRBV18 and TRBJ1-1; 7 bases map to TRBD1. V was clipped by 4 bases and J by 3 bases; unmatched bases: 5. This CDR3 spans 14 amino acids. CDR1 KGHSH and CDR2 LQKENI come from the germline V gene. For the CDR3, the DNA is TGTGCCAGCTCACTTAGACAGGGAGACACTGAAGCTTTCTTT. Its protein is CASSLRQGDTEAFF.

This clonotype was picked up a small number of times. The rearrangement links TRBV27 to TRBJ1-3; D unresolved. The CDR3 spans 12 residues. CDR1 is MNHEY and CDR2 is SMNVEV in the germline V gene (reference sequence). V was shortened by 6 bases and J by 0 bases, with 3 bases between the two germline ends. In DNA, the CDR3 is TGTGCCAGCAGGAACTCTGGAAACACCATATATTTT. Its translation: CASRNSGNTIYF.

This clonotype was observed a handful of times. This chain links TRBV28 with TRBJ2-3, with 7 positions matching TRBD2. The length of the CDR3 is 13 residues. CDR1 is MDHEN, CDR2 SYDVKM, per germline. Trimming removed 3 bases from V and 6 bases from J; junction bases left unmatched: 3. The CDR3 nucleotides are TGTGCCAGCAGTTTGGGGGAGGGGGATACGCAGTATTTT. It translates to CASSLGEGDTQYF.

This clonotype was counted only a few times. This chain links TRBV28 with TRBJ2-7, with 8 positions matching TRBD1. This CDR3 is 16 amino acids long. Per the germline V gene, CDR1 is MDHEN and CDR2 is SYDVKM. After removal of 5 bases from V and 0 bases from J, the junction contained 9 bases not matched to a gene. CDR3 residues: CASSRGGQGFSYEQYF. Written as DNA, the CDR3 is TGTGCCAGCAGTAGGGGCGGACAGGGTTTCTCCTACGAGCAGTACTTC.

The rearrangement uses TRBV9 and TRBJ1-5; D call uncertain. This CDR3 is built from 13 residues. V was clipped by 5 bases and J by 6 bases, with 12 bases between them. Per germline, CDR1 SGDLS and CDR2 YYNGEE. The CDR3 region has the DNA TGTGCCAGCAGTCGCCGGGAGGGTCAGCCCCAGCATTTT. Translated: CASSRREGQPQHF. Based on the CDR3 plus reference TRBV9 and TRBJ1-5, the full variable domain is DSGVTQTPKHLITATGQRVTLRCSPRSGDLSVYWYQQSLDQGLQFLIQYYNGEERAKGNILERFSAQQFPDLHSELNLSSLELGDSALYFCASSRREGQPQHFGDGTRLSIL.

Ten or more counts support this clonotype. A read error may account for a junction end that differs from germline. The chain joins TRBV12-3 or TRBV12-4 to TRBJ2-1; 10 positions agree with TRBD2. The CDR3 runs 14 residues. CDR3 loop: CASSLAGEGERQFF. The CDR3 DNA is TGTGCCAGCAGTCTAGCGGGAGAAGGGGAAAGGCAGTTCTTC.

The CDR3 coding sequence is TGTGCCAGCAGTGAGTCGGGACTCCGTAATTCACCCCTCCACTTT. It translates to CASSESGLRNSPLHF. The chain uses TRBV2 and TRBJ1-6, with TRBD1 as a possible D gene (5 bases). Germline CDR1 is SNHLY and CDR2 is FYNNEI. V was pared by 3 bases and J by 6 bases, with 12 bases between. This CDR3 is built from 15 residues.

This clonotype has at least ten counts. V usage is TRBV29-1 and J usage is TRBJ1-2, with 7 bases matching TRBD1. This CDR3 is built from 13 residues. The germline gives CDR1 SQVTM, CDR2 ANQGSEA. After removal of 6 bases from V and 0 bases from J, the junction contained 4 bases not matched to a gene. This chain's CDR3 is CSVGDSTNYGYTF. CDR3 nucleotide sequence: TGCAGCGTAGGGGACAGTACTAACTATGGCTACACCTTC.

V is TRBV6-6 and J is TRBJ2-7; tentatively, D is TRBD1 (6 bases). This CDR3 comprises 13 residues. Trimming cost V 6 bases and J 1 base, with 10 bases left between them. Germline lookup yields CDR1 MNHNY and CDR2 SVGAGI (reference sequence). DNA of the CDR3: TGTGCCAGCAGACACAGGGAATCCTACGAGCAGTACTTC. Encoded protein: CASRHRESYEQYF.

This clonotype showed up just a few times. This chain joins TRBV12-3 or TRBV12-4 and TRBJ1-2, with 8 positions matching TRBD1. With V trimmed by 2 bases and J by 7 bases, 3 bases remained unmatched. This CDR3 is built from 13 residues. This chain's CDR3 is CASSLQGAGGYTF. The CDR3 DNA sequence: TGTGCCAGCAGTTTACAGGGGGCCGGTGGCTACACCTTC.

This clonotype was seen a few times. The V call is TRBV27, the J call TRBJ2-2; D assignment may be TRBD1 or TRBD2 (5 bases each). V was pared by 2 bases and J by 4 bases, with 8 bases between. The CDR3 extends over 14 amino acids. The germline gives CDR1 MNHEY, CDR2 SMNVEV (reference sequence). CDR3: CASSLMGVTGELFF. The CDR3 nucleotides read TGTGCCAGCAGTTTAATGGGGGTCACCGGGGAGCTGTTTTTT.

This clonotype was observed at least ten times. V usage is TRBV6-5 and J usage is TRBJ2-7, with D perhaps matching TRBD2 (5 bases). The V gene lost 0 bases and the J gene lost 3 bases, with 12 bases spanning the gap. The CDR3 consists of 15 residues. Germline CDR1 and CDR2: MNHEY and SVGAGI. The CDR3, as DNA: TGTGCCAGCAGTTACTCCGGAGGTCTTCTCTACGAGCAGTACTTC. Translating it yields CASSYSGGLLYEQYF.

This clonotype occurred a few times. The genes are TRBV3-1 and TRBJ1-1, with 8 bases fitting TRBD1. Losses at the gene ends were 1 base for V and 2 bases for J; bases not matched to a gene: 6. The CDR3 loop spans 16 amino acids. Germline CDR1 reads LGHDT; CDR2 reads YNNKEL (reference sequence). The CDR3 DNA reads TGTGCCAGCAGCCAAGCTTTGACAGGGGTAAACACTGAAGCTTTCTTT. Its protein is CASSQALTGVNTEAFF.

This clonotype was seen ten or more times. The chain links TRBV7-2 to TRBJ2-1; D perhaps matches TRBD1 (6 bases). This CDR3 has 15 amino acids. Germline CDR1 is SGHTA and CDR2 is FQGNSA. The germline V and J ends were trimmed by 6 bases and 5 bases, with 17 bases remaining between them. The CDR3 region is CASRNPGTRDNEQFF. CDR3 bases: TGTGCCAGCAGGAATCCCGGGACAAGGGACAATGAGCAGTTCTTC. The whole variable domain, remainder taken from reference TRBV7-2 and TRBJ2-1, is GAGVSQSPSNKVTEKGKDVELRCDPISGHTALYWYRQSLGQGLEFLIYFQGNSAPDKSGLPSDRFSAERTGGSVSTLTIQRTQQEDSAVYLCASRNPGTRDNEQFFGPGTRLTVL.

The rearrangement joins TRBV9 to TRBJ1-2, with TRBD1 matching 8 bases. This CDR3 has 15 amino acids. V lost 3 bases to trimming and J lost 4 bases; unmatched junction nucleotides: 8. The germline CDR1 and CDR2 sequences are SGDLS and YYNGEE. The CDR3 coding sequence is TGTGCCAGCAGCGCCGGACAGGGAGGAGGCTATGGCTACACCTTC. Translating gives CASSAGQGGGYGYTF.

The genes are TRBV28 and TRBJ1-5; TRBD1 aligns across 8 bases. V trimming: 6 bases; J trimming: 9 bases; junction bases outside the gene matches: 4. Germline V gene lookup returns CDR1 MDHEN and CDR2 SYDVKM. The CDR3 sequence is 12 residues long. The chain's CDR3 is CASRLDRGPQHF. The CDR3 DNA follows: TGTGCCAGCAGACTCGACAGGGGGCCCCAGCATTTT.

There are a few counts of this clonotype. CDR3: CASSLLALGQETQYF. The CDR3 DNA reads TGTGCCAGCAGCTTACTAGCTCTGGGTCAAGAGACCCAGTACTTC. This chain joins TRBV7-2 and TRBJ2-5, with D possibly TRBD2 on 5 matching bases. Between the trimmed V and J ends, which lost 2 bases and 2 bases, there was a span of 12 bases. The CDR3 has 15 residues. The germline gives CDR1 SGHTA, CDR2 FQGNSA.

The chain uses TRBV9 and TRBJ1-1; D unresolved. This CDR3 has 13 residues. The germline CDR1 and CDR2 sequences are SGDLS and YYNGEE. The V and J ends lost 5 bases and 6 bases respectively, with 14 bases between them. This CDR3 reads CASSQRRVPEAFF. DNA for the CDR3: TGTGCCAGCAGTCAAAGGAGAGTCCCTGAAGCTTTCTTT. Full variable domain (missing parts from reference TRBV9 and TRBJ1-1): DSGVTQTPKHLITATGQRVTLRCSPRSGDLSVYWYQQSLDQGLQFLIQYYNGEERAKGNILERFSAQQFPDLHSELNLSSLELGDSALYFCASSQRRVPEAFFGQGTRLTVV.

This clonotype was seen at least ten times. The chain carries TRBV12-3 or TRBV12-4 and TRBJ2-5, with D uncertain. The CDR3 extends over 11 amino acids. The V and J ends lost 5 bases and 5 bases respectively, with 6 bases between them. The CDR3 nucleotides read TGTGCCAGCAGTCCTCGGGAGACCCAGTACTTC. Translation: CASSPRETQYF.

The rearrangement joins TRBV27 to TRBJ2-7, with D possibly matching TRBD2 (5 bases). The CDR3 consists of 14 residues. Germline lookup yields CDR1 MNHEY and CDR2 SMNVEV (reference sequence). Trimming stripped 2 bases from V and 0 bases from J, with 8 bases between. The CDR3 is CASSLAGFSYEQYF. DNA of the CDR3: TGTGCCAGCAGTTTAGCGGGCTTCTCCTACGAGCAGTACTTC.

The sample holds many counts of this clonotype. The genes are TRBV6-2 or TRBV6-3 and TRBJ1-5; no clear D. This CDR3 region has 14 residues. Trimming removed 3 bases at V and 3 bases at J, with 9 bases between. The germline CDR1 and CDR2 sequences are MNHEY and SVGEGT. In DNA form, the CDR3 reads TGTGCCAGCAGTTATCTCGACATCAATCAGCCCCAGCATTTT. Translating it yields CASSYLDINQPQHF.

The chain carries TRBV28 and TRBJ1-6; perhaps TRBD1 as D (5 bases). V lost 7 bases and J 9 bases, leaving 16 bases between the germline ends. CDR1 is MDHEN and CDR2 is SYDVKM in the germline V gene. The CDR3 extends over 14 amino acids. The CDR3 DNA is TGTGCCAGCAACACTCAGGGTCGGGGTTCACCCCTCCACTTT. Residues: CASNTQGRGSPLHF.

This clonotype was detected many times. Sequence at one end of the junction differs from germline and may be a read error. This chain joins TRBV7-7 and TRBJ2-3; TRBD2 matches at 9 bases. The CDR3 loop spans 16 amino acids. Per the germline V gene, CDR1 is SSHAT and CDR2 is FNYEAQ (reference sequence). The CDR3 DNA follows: TGTGCTAGCAGCTTAGGGATAGCGGGAGCGACAGATACGCAGTATTTT. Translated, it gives CASSLGIAGATDTQYF.